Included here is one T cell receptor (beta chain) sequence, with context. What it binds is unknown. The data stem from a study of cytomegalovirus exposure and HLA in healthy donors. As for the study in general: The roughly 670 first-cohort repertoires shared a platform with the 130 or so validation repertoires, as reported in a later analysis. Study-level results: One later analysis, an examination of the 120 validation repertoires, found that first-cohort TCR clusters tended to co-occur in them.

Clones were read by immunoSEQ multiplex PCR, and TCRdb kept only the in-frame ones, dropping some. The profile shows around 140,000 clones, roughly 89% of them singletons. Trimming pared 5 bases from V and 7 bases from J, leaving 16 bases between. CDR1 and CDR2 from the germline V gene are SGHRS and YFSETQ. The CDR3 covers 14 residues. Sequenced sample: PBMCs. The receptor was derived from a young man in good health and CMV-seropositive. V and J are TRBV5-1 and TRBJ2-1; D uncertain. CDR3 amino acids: CASRDTPTGNEQFF. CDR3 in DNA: TGCGCCAGCAGAGATACCCCGACCGGGAATGAGCAGTTCTTC.